Sequencing of this T cell receptor (beta chain) was carried out in a study of molecular identifiers for immune sequencing clone quantification. In its sample, this clonotype was seen a few times. TCRdb itself ran the PCR reads through MiXCR, one entry per CDR3 protein. The sample lists approximately 680,000 distinct CDR3 sequences, around 25% occurring once. RNA fractions of 10%, 30% or 50% and about 19,000 to 1,100,000 sorted cells were the source of naive CD8 libraries. This TCR came from a human donor in good health. Some libraries in this study had Jurkat cell RNA spiked in. The sequenced material came from naive CD8+ T cells from blood, with Jurkat cell RNA spiked in. The subset here: FACS-sorted CD8+CD4-CCR7+CD45RA+ naive T cells.

CDR3 amino acids: CASSWGQSKNYGYTF. In nucleotides, the CDR3 is TGCGCCAGCAGCTGGGGACAGTCCAAGAACTATGGCTACACCTTC. This rearrangement joins TRBV4-3 to TRBJ1-2; 7 bases are a match to TRBD1. This CDR3 has 15 amino acids. Germline V gene sequence: CDR1 LGHNA, CDR2 YSLEER. The V gene end was trimmed by 5 bases and the J gene end by 2 bases; junction bases not matched to a gene: 8.